These T cell receptor beta chains were read from a single sample in a study of PD-1 blockade in classical Hodgkin lymphoma. Some clones are missing from TCRdb's copy, which holds only in-frame ones; the method was immunoSEQ multiplex PCR. The sample carries about 90,000 clones, about 83% recorded once. The specimen comprised peripheral blood mononuclear cells (PBMCs), sampled before the fourth cycle of nivolumab. These receptors all stem from a human donor with classical Hodgkin lymphoma. Each CDR3 is given with its conserved first and last residue. D genes are given only for firm matches. Size tells how often a clone was seen (once, few, many) or the class of an expanded clone, and some rows leave it out.

j_gene | abundance | d_gene | v_gene | CDR3aa | CDR3nt
TRBJ2-7 | NA | NA | TRBV6-6 | CASSYSAVRYEQYF | TGTGCCAGCAGTTACTCGGCGGTCAGGTACGAGCAGTACTTC
TRBJ2-7 | NA | TRBD2 | TRBV6-5 | CASSYQTSGSYEQYF | TGTGCCAGCAGTTACCAGACTAGCGGGAGCTACGAGCAGTACTTC
TRBJ2-7 | NA | TRBD1 | TRBV5-6 | CASSPFLDRGYEQYF | TGTGCCAGCAGCCCCTTTTTGGACAGGGGCTACGAGCAGTACTTC
TRBJ1-1 | NA | TRBD1 | TRBV7-9 | CASSFLRGPLETEAFF | TGTGCCAGCAGCTTTTTAAGGGGGCCTCTGGAGACTGAAGCTTTCTTT
TRBJ2-2 | NA | NA | TRBV11-3 | CASSPGTPGELFF | TGTGCCAGCAGCCCCGGGACCCCCGGGGAGCTGTTTTTT
TRBJ1-4 | NA | NA | TRBV7-6 | CASSLGGGVEKLFF | TGTGCCAGCAGCTTAGGTGGGGGAGTTGAAAAACTGTTTTTT
TRBJ2-7 | NA | NA | TRBV7-2 | CASSPRESSYEQYF | TGTGCCAGCAGCCCACGGGAGTCCAGCTACGAGCAGTACTTC
TRBJ2-7 | NA | TRBD1 | TRBV7-2 | CASSLGDSHYEQYF | TGTGCCAGCAGCTTAGGGGACAGCCACTACGAGCAGTACTTC
TRBJ1-4 | NA | NA | TRBV5-1 | CASSLDGTRDEKLFF | TGCGCCAGCAGCTTAGACGGGACACGTGATGAAAAACTGTTTTTT
TRBJ2-7 | NA | TRBD2 | TRBV19 | CASSIGGPWTSGPISEQYF | TGTGCCAGTAGTATAGGTGGCCCTTGGACTAGCGGGCCCATCAGCGAGCAGTACTTC
TRBJ2-7 | NA | TRBD2 | TRBV15 | CATSRDLGLAGAYEQYF | TGTGCCACCAGCAGAGATCTAGGACTAGCGGGGGCCTACGAGCAGTACTTC
TRBJ2-7 | NA | NA | TRBV5-6 | CASSLVGGGSEYF | NA
TRBJ1-5 | few | NA | TRBV5-1 | CASRQDSNQPQHF | TGCGCCAGCAGGCAGGATAGCAATCAGCCCCAGCATTTT
TRBJ1-3 | NA | NA | TRBV6-1 | CASSEYGRGNTIYF | TGTGCCAGCAGTGAGTATGGCAGAGGAAACACCATATATTTT
TRBJ2-3 | NA | NA | TRBV7-2 | CASSKQVPDTQYF | TGTGCCAGCAGCAAACAGGTCCCAGATACGCAGTATTTT
TRBJ2-7 | NA | NA | TRBV10-3 | CAISEFWGSLGEQYF | TGTGCCATCAGTGAGTTTTGGGGCAGCCTAGGCGAGCAGTACTTC
TRBJ2-1 | NA | NA | TRBV27 | CASRAGGYSEQFF | TGTGCCAGCCGCGCCGGAGGATACAGTGAGCAGTTCTTC
TRBJ2-7 | NA | TRBD2 | TRBV5-5 | CASSLWLAGAGEQYF | TGTGCCAGCAGCTTGTGGCTAGCGGGAGCGGGCGAGCAGTACTTC
TRBJ2-1 | few | TRBD2 | TRBV11-2 | CASSHGLAGVNEQFF | TGTGCCAGCAGCCACGGACTAGCGGGAGTCAATGAGCAGTTCTTC
TRBJ2-7 | NA | TRBD2 | TRBV7-2 | CASSLISGRLDGQYF | TGTGCCAGCAGCTTAATAAGCGGGAGGCTGGATGGGCAGTACTTC
TRBJ1-1 | NA | TRBD1 | TRBV2 | CASRQGGRAFF | TGTGCCAGCAGACAGGGGGGAAGAGCTTTCTTT
TRBJ2-5 | medium-sized | NA | TRBV25-1 | CASSGGQETQYF | TGTGCCAGCAGCGGGGGCCAAGAGACCCAGTACTTC
TRBJ2-3 | NA | NA | TRBV7-9 | CASSATGHQKPTDTQYF | TGTGCCAGCAGCGCCACCGGGCACCAGAAGCCCACAGATACGCAGTATTTT
TRBJ2-3 | NA | NA | TRBV9 | CASRLSSDTQYF | TGTGCCAGCAGACTTAGCTCAGATACGCAGTATTTT
TRBJ2-7 | NA | TRBD2 | TRBV28 | CASQTSGTSYEQYF | TGTGCCAGCCAAACGAGCGGGACCTCCTACGAGCAGTACTTC
TRBJ1-4 | NA | TRBD1 | TRBV27 | CASSDRGFGNEKLFF | TGTGCCAGCAGCGACAGGGGATTTGGTAATGAAAAACTGTTTTTT
TRBJ2-4 | NA | NA | TRBV15 | CATSSRGRGLAKNIQYF | TGTGCCACCAGCTCCCGGGGCAGGGGTCTAGCCAAAAACATTCAGTACTTC
TRBJ2-6 | NA | NA | TRBV5-1 | CASSLRTIPSGANVLTF | TGCGCCAGCAGCTTACGGACTATACCTTCTGGGGCCAACGTCCTGACTTTC
TRBJ1-6 | NA | TRBD1 | TRBV30 | CAWRAPGGPGYSPLHF | TGTGCCTGGAGAGCACCAGGGGGTCCCGGTTATTCACCCCTCCACTTT
TRBJ2-1 | NA | TRBD2 | TRBV19 | CASKQREAYNEQFF | TGTGCCAGTAAGCAGCGGGAGGCCTACAATGAGCAGTTCTTC
TRBJ1-5 | once | TRBD1 | TRBV6-5 | CASSVQGAGNQPQHF | TGTGCCAGCAGTGTACAGGGGGCCGGCAATCAGCCCCAGCATTTT